These 21 T cell receptor beta chains were all obtained from the same sample, sequenced in a study of graft-versus-host responses after intestinal transplantation. Sequenced by immunoSEQ multiplex PCR; TCRdb stores in-frame clones only, minus some. The data contain roughly 38,000 clones, around 94% of them singletons. Sequenced material: PBMCs, taken 16 days after intestinal transplant. Receptors were obtained from a human patient who received an intestinal transplant, so some T cells may come from the graft donor.

The rearrangement uses TRBV18 and TRBJ2-3; D gene uncertain. CDR1 and CDR2 (germline): KGHSH, LQKENI. Between the trimmed V and J ends, which lost 3 bases and 2 bases, there was a span of 3 bases. The CDR3 runs to 12 residues. The CDR3 here is CASSPYTDTQYF. The CDR3 DNA follows: TGTGCCAGCTCACCTTACACAGATACGCAGTATTTT.

CDR3 residues: CASSVEGGSLRYEQYF. The CDR3 region has the DNA TGTGCCAGCAGCGTAGAGGGCGGGAGCCTTCGCTACGAGCAGTACTTC. The chain joins TRBV9 to TRBJ2-7, with 7 positions matching TRBD2. Losses at the gene ends were 0 bases for V and 3 bases for J; bases not matched to a gene: 9. Germline CDR1 and CDR2: SGDLS and YYNGEE. CDR3 length equals 16 residues.

The V call is TRBV11-2, the J call TRBJ2-6; D is ambiguous. CDR3 length: 13 residues. The germline V and J ends were trimmed by 2 bases and 4 bases, with 3 bases remaining between them. Germline CDR1 is SGHAT and CDR2 is FQNNGV. The CDR3 sequence: CASSLSGANVLTF. The CDR3 nucleotides are TGTGCCAGCAGCTTATCGGGGGCCAACGTCCTGACTTTC.

The rearrangement uses TRBV28 and TRBJ1-4; D possibly corresponds to TRBD1 (5 bases). The CDR3 is made up of 15 amino acids. V dropped 5 bases and J dropped 5 bases, with 15 bases sitting between them. Germline CDR1 MDHEN, CDR2 SYDVKM. The CDR3 DNA sequence: TGTGCCAGCAGTCTCCCGGGACCGGGGAATGAAAAACTGTTTTTT. It is translated as CASSLPGPGNEKLFF.

The V gene is TRBV29-1, the J gene TRBJ2-7, with D possibly being TRBD1 or TRBD2 (6 bases each). V lost 6 bases and J lost 1, with 13 bases in between. The CDR3 has 13 amino acids. Germline V gene data show CDR1 as SQVTM and CDR2 as ANQGSEA. The CDR3 sequence: CSVLRGASYEQYF. CDR3 nucleotide sequence: TGCAGCGTACTGAGGGGGGCGTCCTACGAGCAGTACTTC.

The chain links TRBV6-5 to TRBJ2-1; 9 bases agree with TRBD2. Germline lookup yields CDR1 MNHEY and CDR2 SVGAGI. CDR3 size: 14 residues. The J segment lost 6 bases and the V segment lost 2 bases, leaving 2 bases of the junction unmatched. The CDR3 DNA reads TGTGCCAGCAGTTACGGCGGGAGGGCCAATGAGCAGTTCTTC. This sequence encodes CASSYGGRANEQFF.

The V gene is TRBV7-2, the J gene TRBJ2-1; 7 bases are a match to TRBD2. This CDR3 region has 18 residues. The V gene's germline CDR1 is SGHTA and CDR2 FQGNSA. Unmatched junction bases numbered 16, after V lost 5 bases and J lost 3 bases. CDR3 in amino acids: CASSLGSSGLLLYNEQFF. The DNA of the CDR3 is TGTGCCAGCAGCCTAGGTAGTAGCGGGCTGCTTCTCTACAATGAGCAGTTCTTC.

Of note for this clone: The junction shows a germline mismatch at one end, possibly a read error. This chain connects TRBV4-1 to TRBJ2-1; 9 bases are shared with TRBD1. The V gene's germline CDR1 is MGHRA and CDR2 YSYEKL. This CDR3 is built from 16 residues. CDR3 coding DNA: TGCGCCAGCAGCCAACCCCGGGACAGGGCTAGCAATGGGCAGTTCTTC. It specifies CASSQPRDRASNGQFF.

This chain uses TRBV7-3 with TRBJ2-1, with 11 bases matching TRBD2. Germline V gene data show CDR1 as SGHTA and CDR2 as FQGTGA. This CDR3 is built from 17 residues. Trimming at V came to 4 bases and at J to 6 bases, leaving 11 bases not matched to a gene. The DNA for the CDR3 is TGTGCCAGCAGCTCCGTAGGGTCACTAGCGGGAGTCAATGAGCAGTTCTTC. Amino acids: CASSSVGSLAGVNEQFF. Drawing the rest from reference TRBV7-3 and TRBJ2-1, the complete variable domain is GAGVSQTPSNKVTEKGKYVELRCDPISGHTALYWYRQSLGQGPEFLIYFQGTGAADDSGLPNDRFFAVRPEGSVSTLKIQRTERGDSAVYLCASSSVGSLAGVNEQFFGPGTRLTVL.

The chain employs TRBV23-1 and TRBJ1-5; the match to TRBD1 covers 7 bases. TRBV23-1 is assigned to the ORF class and has an uncertain function. The CDR3 extends over 18 amino acids. The junction had 14 bases not matched to a gene; V was cut back by 4 bases and J by 2 bases. The CDR3 reads CASSPSSQGFYCNQPQHF. Here the CDR3 DNA reads TGCGCCAGCAGTCCGTCGTCACAGGGGTTCTATTGCAATCAGCCCCAGCATTTT.

The chain combines TRBV15 with TRBJ2-1; no reliable D call. CDR3 size: 13 residues. The germline V gene encodes CDR1 LNHNV and CDR2 YYDKDF (reference sequence). V was shortened by 8 bases and J by 8 bases, with 16 bases between the two germline ends. Here the CDR3 reads CATLPQYGHEQFF. CDR3 DNA: TGTGCCACCCTACCGCAATACGGACATGAGCAGTTCTTC.

CDR3 nucleotides: TGCGCCAGCAGCCCGAAGCAAGGGACAGGGTTTTACGAGCAGTACTTC. Protein: CASSPKQGTGFYEQYF. V and J are TRBV5-1 and TRBJ2-7, with 9 bases that match TRBD1. From germline, CDR1 is SGHRS and CDR2 YFSETQ. Trimming took 4 bases from V and 4 from J; bases not matched to a gene: 12. CDR3 length equals 16 residues.

J is TRBJ1-4 and V is TRBV6-5, with 10 bases matching TRBD1. Germline V lookup: CDR1 MNHEY, CDR2 SVGAGI. The CDR3 spans 14 residues. V gave up 6 bases and J gave up 8 bases; unmatched junction bases: 6. The chain's CDR3 is CASRAGTGEEKLFF. DNA for the CDR3: TGTGCCAGCAGGGCCGGGACAGGGGAGGAAAAACTGTTTTTT.

The V gene is TRBV27, the J gene TRBJ2-3, with D unresolved. Trimming stripped 1 base from V and 5 bases from J, with 4 bases between. Germline V gene data show CDR1 as MNHEY and CDR2 as SMNVEV (reference sequence). The CDR3 sequence is 12 residues long. The CDR3 nucleotides read TGTGCCAGCAGTTTATTGGGAGATACGCAGTATTTT. It is translated as CASSLLGDTQYF.

The chain recombines TRBV4-3 with TRBJ2-5; weak D call: TRBD1 (5 bases). The germline gives CDR1 LGHNA, CDR2 YSLEER. V was shortened by 6 bases and J by 5 bases, with 16 bases between the two germline ends. This CDR3 region has 14 residues. In nucleotides, the CDR3 is TGCGCCAGCAGTCTTAGTTGGAAGGGGGAGACCCAGTACTTC. As protein: CASSLSWKGETQYF.

This clone appeared a single time. V gene TRBV7-2 combines with J gene TRBJ2-1, with D possibly matching TRBD1 (5 bases). The length of the CDR3 is 16 residues. In germline, CDR1 is SGHTA, CDR2 FQGNSA. V gave up 4 bases and J gave up 5 bases, with 18 bases separating them. CDR3 nucleotides: TGTGCCAGCAGCTCGCAGGGTTGGGTTGGGGACAATGAGCAGTTCTTC. Amino acids: CASSSQGWVGDNEQFF.

The chain combines TRBV6-5 with TRBJ2-3, with 8 bases matching TRBD1. CDR1 is MNHEY and CDR2 is SVGAGI in the germline V gene. This CDR3 is 15 amino acids long. V lost 0 bases and J lost 1; bases outside the gene matches: 0. The CDR3 region has the DNA TGTGCCAGCAGTTACTCGGACAGGGGCACAGATACGCAGTATTTT. Its translation is CASSYSDRGTDTQYF.

This clone was counted once. The rearrangement links TRBV4-2 to TRBJ2-3; possible D gene TRBD1, 6 bases. Trimming took off 1 base at V and 5 bases at J, with 13 bases between the two ends. Per germline, CDR1 LGHNA and CDR2 YNFKEQ. The CDR3 runs 15 residues. In DNA form, the CDR3 reads TGTGCCAGCAGCCAAGGGTACAGGGAAGGAGATACGCAGTATTTT. Translated, it gives CASSQGYREGDTQYF.

This chain connects TRBV27 to TRBJ1-5; D not certain. This CDR3 comprises 13 residues. From germline, CDR1 is MNHEY and CDR2 SMNVEV (reference sequence). V lost 5 bases, J lost 6 bases, and 11 bases lay in between. The CDR3 DNA reads as TGTGCCAGCAGTCAAGGGTATGGTCAGCCCCAGCATTTT. Encoded protein: CASSQGYGQPQHF.

This clone was counted only a few times. V and J are TRBV30 and TRBJ2-3; D uncertain. Trimming left V 0 bases short and J 5 bases short, with 0 bases between. The germline gives CDR1 GTSNPN, CDR2 SVGIG (reference sequence). CDR3 size: 10 residues. The CDR3 sequence is CAWSVDTQYF. In DNA, the CDR3 is TGTGCCTGGAGTGTAGATACGCAGTATTTT.

The chain combines TRBV6-5 with TRBJ2-1; tentatively, D is TRBD2 (7 bases). V shed 2 bases and J shed 1 base, with 12 bases lying between them. Germline V lookup: CDR1 MNHEY, CDR2 SVGAGI. CDR3 size: 16 residues. CDR3 coding DNA: TGTGCCAGCAGTTACAGGCGGGGGCTGTCCTACAATGAGCAGTTCTTC. Protein sequence: CASSYRRGLSYNEQFF.